The sequence of this T cell receptor (beta chain) was determined in a study of low-dose radiotherapy and immunotherapy resistance in tumors. With TRAV- and TRBV-specific primers, first-strand cDNA was made, covering the alpha and beta chains. TCR amplification involved around 22 PCR cycles with a constant-region primer and V-primer adapter. One entry per CDR3 protein results from TCRdb running MiXCR on the reads. The profile covers around 33,000 distinct CDR3 sequences, with about half appearing a single time and roughly 5.7% taken by the ten largest. Time point in this sample: after trial treatment. Stated treatment: LDRT plus nivolumab, ipilimumab, low-dose cyclophosphamide and aspirin (RACIN trial). The CDR3 is made up of 15 amino acids. Trimming stripped 5 bases from V and 1 base from J, with 15 bases between.

This TCR was sampled from a male donor with gallbladder cancer. The chain couples TRBV12-3 or TRBV12-4 to TRBJ2-7; tentative D call: TRBD1 (5 bases). The specimen comprised PBMCs, sampled after low-dose radiotherapy plus immunotherapy. The CDR3 DNA reads TGTGCCAGCAGTGGTACAAGACAGCGATCCTACGAGCAGTACTTC. It specifies CASSGTRQRSYEQYF.